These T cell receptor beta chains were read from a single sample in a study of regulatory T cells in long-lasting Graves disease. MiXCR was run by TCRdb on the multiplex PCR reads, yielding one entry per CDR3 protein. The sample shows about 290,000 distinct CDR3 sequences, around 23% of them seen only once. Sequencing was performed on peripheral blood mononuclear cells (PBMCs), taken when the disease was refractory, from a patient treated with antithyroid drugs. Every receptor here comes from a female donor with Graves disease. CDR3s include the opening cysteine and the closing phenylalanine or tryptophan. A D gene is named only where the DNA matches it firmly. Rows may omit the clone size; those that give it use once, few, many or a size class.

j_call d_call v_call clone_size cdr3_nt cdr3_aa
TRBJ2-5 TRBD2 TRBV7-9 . TGTGCCAGCAGCAACCCCGGACTAGCGGGAGAGGAGACCCAGTACTTC CASSNPGLAGEETQYF
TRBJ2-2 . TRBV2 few TGTGCCAGCAGTGAAATCTACGGGGCCGGGGAGCTGTTTTTT CASSEIYGAGELFF
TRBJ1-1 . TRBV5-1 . TGCGCCAGCAGTCGAGACAGCCAAAATATACCTGAAGCTTTCTTT CASSRDSQNIPEAFF
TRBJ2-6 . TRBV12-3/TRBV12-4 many TGTGCCAGCAGCTGGGCCACCTTCTCTGGGGCCAACGTCCTGACTTTC CASSWATFSGANVLTF
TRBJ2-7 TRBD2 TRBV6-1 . TGTGCCAGCACTCGACGCCCCCAGGCTAGCGGGAGGGCCGTGTTGGACGAGCAGTACTTC CASTRRPQASGRAVLDEQYF
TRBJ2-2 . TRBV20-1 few TGCAGTGCTAGGACGACCGGGACAACGAACACCGGGGAGCTGTTTTTT CSARTTGTTNTGELFF
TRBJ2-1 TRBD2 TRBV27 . TGTGCCAGCAGCCAAATAGCGGGACCGCGACTGTATGAGCAGTTCTTC CASSQIAGPRLYEQFF
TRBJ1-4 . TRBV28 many TGTGCCAGCAGTTTTCACCATGAAAAACTGTTTTTT CASSFHHEKLFF
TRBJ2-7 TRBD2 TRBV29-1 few TGCAGCACTCTACGGGGGGGATCGGGCGAGCAGTACTTC CSTLRGGSGEQYF
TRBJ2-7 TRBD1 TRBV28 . TGTGCCAGCAGCCGCACGGAACAGGGGGCGGCTGGGAACTTC CASSRTEQGAAGNF
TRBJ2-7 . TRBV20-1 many TGCAGTGCTAGAGGTCAACTAGCAGACGACCTCGAGCAGTACTTC CSARGQLADDLEQYF
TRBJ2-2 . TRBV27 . TGTGCCAGCAGTTTATCAGGGTCGAGCAACACCGGGGAGCTGTTTTTT CASSLSGSSNTGELFF
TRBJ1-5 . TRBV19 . TGTGCCAGTAGTATAGCCCCGACACAGTATCAGCCCCAGCATTTT CASSIAPTQYQPQHF
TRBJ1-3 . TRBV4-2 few TGTGCCAGCAGCCAGGGAAACACCATATATTTT CASSQGNTIYF
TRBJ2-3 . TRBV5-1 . TGCGCCAGCAGCTTGGGACATAGCACAGATACGCAGTATTTT CASSLGHSTDTQYF
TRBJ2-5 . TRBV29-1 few TGCAGCGTTGATCCGGGACTCCCAGAGACCCAGTACTTC CSVDPGLPETQYF
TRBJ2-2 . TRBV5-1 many TGCGCCAGCAGCCGAAGCGGGAACACCGGGGAGCTGTTTTTT CASSRSGNTGELFF
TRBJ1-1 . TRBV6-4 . TGTGCCAGCAGTGACAGGTGGGGGTACACTGAAGCTTTCTTT CASSDRWGYTEAFF
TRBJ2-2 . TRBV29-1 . TGCAGCTTAACCAACAGGGTCTTGACGAACACCGGGGAGCTGTTTTTT CSLTNRVLTNTGELFF
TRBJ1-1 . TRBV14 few TGTGCCAGCAGGGGCCTTTACACTGAAGCTTTCTTT CASRGLYTEAFF
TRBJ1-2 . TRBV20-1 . TGCAGTGCCACAGCGTACGGGACGGATTATGGCTACACCTTC CSATAYGTDYGYTF
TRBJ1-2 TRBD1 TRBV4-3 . TGCGCCAGCAGCCAAGCCGACAGGGGGCTTTCTGGCTACACCTTC CASSQADRGLSGYTF
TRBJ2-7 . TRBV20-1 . TGCAGTGCACAGAGTACCGAGCAGTACTTC CSAQSTEQYF
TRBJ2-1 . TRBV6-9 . TGTGCCAGCAGTTACCCCAGCTTTGAGCAGTTCTTC CASSYPSFEQFF
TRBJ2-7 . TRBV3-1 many TGTGCCAGCAGCCAGCCCCAGGGGGGGAACGAGCAGTACTTC CASSQPQGGNEQYF
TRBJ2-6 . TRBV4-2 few TGTGCCAGCAGCCAAGCAGGGGGGCCCTCTGGGGCCAACGTCCTGACTTTC CASSQAGGPSGANVLTF
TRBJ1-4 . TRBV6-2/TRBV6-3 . TGTGCCAGCAGTTACAATGGTCGGGGTGACGAAAAACTGTTTTTT CASSYNGRGDEKLFF
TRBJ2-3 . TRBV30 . TGTGCCTGGAGTGAAGGGGCACGCACAGATACGCAGTATTTT CAWSEGARTDTQYF